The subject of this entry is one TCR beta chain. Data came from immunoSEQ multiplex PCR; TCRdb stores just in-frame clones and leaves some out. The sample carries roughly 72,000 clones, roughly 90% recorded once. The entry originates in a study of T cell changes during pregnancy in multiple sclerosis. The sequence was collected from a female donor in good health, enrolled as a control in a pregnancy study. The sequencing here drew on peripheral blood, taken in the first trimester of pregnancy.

The CDR3 DNA sequence: TGTGCCAGCAGCACAACTCTAGCGGGGGACTACGAGCAGTACTTC. Translation gives CASSTTLAGDYEQYF. J is TRBJ2-7 and V is TRBV7-6, with 10 nucleotides matching TRBD2. Germline CDR1 is SGHVS and CDR2 is FNYEAQ. The CDR3 length is 15 residues. V was clipped by 5 bases and J by 3 bases; unmatched bases: 7.